What follows is one TCR beta chain and its context. Germline lookup yields CDR1 SGHTA and CDR2 FQGTGA. J lost 0 bases, V lost 5 bases, and 10 bases had no gene match. The CDR3 sequence is 17 residues long. The sample originates from a study of blood T cell repertoires in COVID-19. Participants' own reports of clinical history determined their cohort assignment. Data came from immunoSEQ multiplex PCR; TCRdb stores just in-frame clones and leaves some out. This table has about 200,000 clones, around 87% appearing once. The clonotype comes from a woman in her thirties who had recovered from COVID-19. The sample comprised PBMCs or T cells enriched from blood (not recorded which). The rearrangement uses TRBV7-3 and TRBJ1-3; TRBD1 agrees at 7 bases. CDR3 coding DNA: TGTGCCAGCAGCCAGGACCCTTCAGGGGGCTCTGGAAACACCATATATTTT. Amino acid sequence: CASSQDPSGGSGNTIYF.